This T cell receptor (beta chain) derives from a study of OX40 agonist ivuxolimab in advanced cancers. Study-wide background: Patients' therapy was ivuxolimab, an antibody that acts as an agonist of OX40 (CD134). The diagnoses of dose-escalation patients were hepatocellular carcinoma, melanoma, renal cell or head and neck cancer. The study, taken as a whole, reports: CD8+ T cells showed, on average, more clonal expansion than CD4+ cells.

Autoimmune disease history or systemic immunosuppression excluded patients. This table comes from immunoSEQ multiplex PCR, and its TCRdb copy is limited to in-frame clones, with some not included. Among 60,000 to 85,000 clones listed, about 83% were seen once. The CDR3 runs to 14 residues. Germline V lookup: CDR1 SGHVS, CDR2 FNYEAQ. Trimming left V 4 bases short and J 1 base short, with 10 bases between. As concerns this clone: Its antigen is undetermined.

The chain joins TRBV7-6 to TRBJ1-1; unclear D gene. This receptor was taken from an adult with an advanced solid tumor such as melanoma, head and neck, liver or kidney cancer. The source material was CD4+ or CD8+ T cells sorted from blood, sampled in a trial of the OX40 agonist ivuxolimab. CDR3 sequence reads: CASSSIGRNTEAFF. In nucleotides, the CDR3 is TGTGCCAGCAGCTCTATAGGTCGGAACACTGAAGCTTTCTTT.